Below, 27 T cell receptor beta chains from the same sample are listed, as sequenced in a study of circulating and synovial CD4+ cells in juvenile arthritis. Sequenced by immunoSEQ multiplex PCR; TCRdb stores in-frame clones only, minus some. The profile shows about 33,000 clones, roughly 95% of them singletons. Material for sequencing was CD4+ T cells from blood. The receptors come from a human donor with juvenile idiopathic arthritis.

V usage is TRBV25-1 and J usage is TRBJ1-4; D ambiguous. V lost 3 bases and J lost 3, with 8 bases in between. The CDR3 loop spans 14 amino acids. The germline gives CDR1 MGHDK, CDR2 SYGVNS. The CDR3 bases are TGTGCCAGCAGTGATCCGCGGTCTAATGAAAAACTGTTTTTT. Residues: CASSDPRSNEKLFF. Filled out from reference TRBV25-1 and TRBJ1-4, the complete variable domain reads EADIYQTPRYLVIGTGKKITLECSQTMGHDKMYWYQQDPGMELHLIHYSYGVNSTEKGDLSSESTVSRIRTEHFPLTLESARPSHTSQYLCASSDPRSNEKLFFGSGTQLSVL.

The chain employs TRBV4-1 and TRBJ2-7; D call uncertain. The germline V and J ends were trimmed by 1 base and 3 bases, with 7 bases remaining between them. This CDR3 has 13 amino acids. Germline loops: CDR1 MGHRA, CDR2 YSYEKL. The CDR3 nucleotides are TGCGCCAGCAGCCAAGGCGCCTACTACGAGCAGTACTTC. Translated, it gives CASSQGAYYEQYF.

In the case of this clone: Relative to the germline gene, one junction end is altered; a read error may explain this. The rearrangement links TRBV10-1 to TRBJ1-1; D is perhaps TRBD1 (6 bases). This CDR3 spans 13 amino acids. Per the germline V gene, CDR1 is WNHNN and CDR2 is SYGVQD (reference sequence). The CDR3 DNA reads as TGCGCCGGCAGTGGACCAGGGACAACTGAAGCTTTCTTT. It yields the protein CAGSGPGTTEAFF.

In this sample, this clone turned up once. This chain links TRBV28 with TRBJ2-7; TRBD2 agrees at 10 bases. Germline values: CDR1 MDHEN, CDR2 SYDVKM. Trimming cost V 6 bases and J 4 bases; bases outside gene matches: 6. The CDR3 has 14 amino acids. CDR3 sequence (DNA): TGTGCCAGCAGGGCGGCTAGCGGGAGTTACGAGCAGTACTTC. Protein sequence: CASRAASGSYEQYF.

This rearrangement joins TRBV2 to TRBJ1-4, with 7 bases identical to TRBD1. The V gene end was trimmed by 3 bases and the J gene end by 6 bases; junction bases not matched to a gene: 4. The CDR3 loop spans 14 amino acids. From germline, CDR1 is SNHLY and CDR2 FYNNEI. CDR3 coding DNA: TGTGCCAGCAGTGAGTGGACAGGTGATGAAAAACTGTTTTTT. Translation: CASSEWTGDEKLFF. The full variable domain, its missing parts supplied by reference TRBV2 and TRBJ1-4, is EPEVTQTPSHQVTQMGQEVILRCVPISNHLYFYWYRQILGQKVEFLVSFYNNEISEKSEIFDDQFSVERPDGSNFTLKIRSTKLEDSAMYFCASSEWTGDEKLFFGSGTQLSVL.

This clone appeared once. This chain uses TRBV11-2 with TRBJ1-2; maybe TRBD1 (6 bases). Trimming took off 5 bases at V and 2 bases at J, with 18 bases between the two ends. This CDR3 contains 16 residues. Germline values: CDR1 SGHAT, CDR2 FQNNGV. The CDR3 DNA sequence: TGTGCCAGCAGCCCGACCTCAGGGAGGGGGAACTATGGCTACACCTTC. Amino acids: CASSPTSGRGNYGYTF.

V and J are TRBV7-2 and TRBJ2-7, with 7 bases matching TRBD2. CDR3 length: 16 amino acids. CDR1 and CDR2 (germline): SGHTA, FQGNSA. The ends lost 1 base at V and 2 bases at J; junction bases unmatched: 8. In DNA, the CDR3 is TGTGCCAGCAGCTTAGGGACGACTAGCTACCCCTACGAGCAGTACTTC. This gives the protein CASSLGTTSYPYEQYF.

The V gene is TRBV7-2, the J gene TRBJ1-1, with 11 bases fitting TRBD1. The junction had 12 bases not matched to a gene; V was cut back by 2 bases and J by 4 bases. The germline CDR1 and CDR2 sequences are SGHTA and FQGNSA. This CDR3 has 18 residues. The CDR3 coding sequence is TGTGCCAGCAGCTTAAAACCCGGGACAGGGGGTTTTAGCACTGAAGCTTTCTTT. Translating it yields CASSLKPGTGGFSTEAFF.

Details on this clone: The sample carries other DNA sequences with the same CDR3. The CDR3 reads CASISPRGMNTEAFF. DNA for the CDR3: TGTGCCAGCATATCCCCCCGAGGTATGAACACTGAAGCTTTCTTT. The chain couples TRBV6-5 to TRBJ1-1, with no clear D. The CDR3 sequence is 15 residues long. Germline V gene sequence: CDR1 MNHEY, CDR2 SVGAGI. The ends were cut back, 7 bases at V and 0 bases at J, with 15 bases in the middle.

The CDR3 DNA is TGTGCTAGTGGTTTGTCAGGGGCCACTGAAGCTTTCTTT. Encoded protein: CASGLSGATEAFF. The rearrangement joins TRBV12-5 to TRBJ1-1, with TRBD1 as a possible D gene (6 bases). The CDR3 runs 13 residues. V lost 2 bases to trimming and J lost 4 bases, with 8 bases between them. CDR1 LGHNT and CDR2 FRNRAP come from the germline V gene.

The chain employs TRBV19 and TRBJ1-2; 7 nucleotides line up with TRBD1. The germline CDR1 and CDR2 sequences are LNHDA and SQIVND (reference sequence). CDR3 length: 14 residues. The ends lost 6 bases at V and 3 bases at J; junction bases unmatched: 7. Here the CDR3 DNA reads TGTGCCAGTAGACCGACAGGGAACCACTATGGCTACACCTTC. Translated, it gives CASRPTGNHYGYTF.

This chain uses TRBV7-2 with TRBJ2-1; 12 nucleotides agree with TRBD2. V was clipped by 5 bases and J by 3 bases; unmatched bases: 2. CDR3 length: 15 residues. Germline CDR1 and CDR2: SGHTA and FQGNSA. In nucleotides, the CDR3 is TGTGCCAGCAGCCTACTAGCGGGAGGCTACAATGAGCAGTTCTTC. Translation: CASSLLAGGYNEQFF.

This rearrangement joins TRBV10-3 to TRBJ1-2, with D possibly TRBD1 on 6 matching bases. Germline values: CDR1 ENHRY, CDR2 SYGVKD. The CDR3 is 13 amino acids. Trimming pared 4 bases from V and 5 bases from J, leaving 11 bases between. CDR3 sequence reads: CAISATGLYGYTF. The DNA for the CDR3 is TGTGCCATCAGTGCCACAGGGCTGTATGGCTACACCTTC.

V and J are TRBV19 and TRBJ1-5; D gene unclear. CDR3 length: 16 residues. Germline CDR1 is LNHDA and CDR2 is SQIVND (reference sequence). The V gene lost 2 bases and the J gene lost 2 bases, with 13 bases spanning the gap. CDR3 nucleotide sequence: TGTGCCAGTAGTATACCCCAGATAAGCGGCAATCAGCCCCAGCATTTT. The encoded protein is CASSIPQISGNQPQHF.

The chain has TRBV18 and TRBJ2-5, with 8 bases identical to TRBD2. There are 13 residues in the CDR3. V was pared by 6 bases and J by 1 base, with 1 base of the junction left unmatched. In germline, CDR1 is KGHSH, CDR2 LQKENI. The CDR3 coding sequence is TGTGCCAGCTCGGCGGGGGGCCAAGAGACCCAGTACTTC. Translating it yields CASSAGGQETQYF.

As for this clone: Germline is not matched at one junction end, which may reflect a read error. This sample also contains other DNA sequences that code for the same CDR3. In DNA, the CDR3 is TGTGCCTGGAGGACAGGGAATAATTCCCCCCTCCACTTT. Its protein product is CAWRTGNNSPLHF. This chain uses TRBV30 with TRBJ1-6, with 7 bases that match TRBD1. The CDR3 is 13 amino acids. Looked up from germline, CDR1 is GTSNPN and CDR2 is SVGIG (reference sequence).

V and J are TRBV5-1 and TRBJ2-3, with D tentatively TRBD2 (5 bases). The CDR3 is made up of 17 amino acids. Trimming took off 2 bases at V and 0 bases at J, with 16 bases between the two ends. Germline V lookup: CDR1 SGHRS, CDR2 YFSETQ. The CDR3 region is CASSFGALASSTDTQYF. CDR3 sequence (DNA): TGCGCCAGCAGCTTTGGAGCCCTAGCCTCGAGCACAGATACGCAGTATTTT.

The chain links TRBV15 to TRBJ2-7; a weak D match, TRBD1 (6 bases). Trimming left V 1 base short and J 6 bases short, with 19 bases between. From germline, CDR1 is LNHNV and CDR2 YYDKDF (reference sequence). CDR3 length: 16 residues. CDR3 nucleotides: TGTGCCACCAGCAGAGTACAGGGATCTGAACGACTCGAGCAGTACTTC. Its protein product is CATSRVQGSERLEQYF.

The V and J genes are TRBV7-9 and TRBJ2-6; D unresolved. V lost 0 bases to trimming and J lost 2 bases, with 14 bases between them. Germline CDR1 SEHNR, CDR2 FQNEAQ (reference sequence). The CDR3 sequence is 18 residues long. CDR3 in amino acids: CASSLAGRQMTGANVLTF. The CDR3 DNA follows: TGTGCCAGCAGCTTAGCAGGCAGGCAAATGACTGGGGCCAACGTCCTGACTTTC.

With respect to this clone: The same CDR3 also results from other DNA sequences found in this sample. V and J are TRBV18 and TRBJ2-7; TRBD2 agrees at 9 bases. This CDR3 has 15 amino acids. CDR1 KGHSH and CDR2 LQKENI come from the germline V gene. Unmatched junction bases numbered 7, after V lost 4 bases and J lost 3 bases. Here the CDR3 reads CASSRPGLAGYEQYF. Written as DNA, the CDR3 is TGTGCCAGCTCACGACCGGGACTAGCAGGCTACGAGCAGTACTTC.

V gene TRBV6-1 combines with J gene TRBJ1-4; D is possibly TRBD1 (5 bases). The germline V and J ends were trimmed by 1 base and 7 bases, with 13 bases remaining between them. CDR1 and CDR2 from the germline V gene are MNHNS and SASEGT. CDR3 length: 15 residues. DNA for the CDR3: TGTGCCAGCAGTGAAGTTGGAGGGGTAATTGAAAAACTGTTTTTT. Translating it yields CASSEVGGVIEKLFF.

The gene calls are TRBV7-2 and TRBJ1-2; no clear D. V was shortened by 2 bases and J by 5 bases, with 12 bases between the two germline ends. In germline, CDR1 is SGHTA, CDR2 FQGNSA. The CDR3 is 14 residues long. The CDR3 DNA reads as TGTGCCAGCAGCTTAAGGCAGACTTCTTATGGCTACACCTTC. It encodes CASSLRQTSYGYTF. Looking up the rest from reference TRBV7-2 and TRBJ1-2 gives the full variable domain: GAGVSQSPSNKVTEKGKDVELRCDPISGHTALYWYRQSLGQGLEFLIYFQGNSAPDKSGLPSDRFSAERTGGSVSTLTIQRTQQEDSAVYLCASSLRQTSYGYTFGSGTRLTVV.

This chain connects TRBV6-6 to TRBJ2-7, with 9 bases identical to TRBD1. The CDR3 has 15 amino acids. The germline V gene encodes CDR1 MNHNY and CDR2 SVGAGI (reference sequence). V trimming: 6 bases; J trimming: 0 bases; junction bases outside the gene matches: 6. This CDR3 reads CASRQDRGISYEQYF. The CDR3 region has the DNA TGTGCCAGCAGGCAAGACAGGGGGATCTCCTACGAGCAGTACTTC.

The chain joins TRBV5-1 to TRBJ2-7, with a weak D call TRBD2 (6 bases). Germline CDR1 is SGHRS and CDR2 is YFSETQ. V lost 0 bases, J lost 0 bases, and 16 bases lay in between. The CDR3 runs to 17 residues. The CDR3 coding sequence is TGCGCCAGCAGCTTGGCGGGACGGGGGAGAGTCTCCTACGAGCAGTACTTC. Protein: CASSLAGRGRVSYEQYF.

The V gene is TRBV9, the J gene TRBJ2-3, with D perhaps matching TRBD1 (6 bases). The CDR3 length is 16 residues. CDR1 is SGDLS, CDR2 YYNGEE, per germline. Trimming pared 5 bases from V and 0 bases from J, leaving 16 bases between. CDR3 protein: CASSTTGPPSTDTQYF. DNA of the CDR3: TGTGCCAGCAGTACGACAGGTCCTCCTAGCACAGATACGCAGTATTTT.

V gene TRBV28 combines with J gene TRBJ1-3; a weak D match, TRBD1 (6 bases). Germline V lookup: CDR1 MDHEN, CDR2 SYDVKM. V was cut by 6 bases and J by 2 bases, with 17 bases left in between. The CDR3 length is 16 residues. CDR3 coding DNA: TGTGCCAGCAGCTCACCGGGGGGGGCAGCTGGAAACACCATATATTTT. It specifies CASSSPGGAAGNTIYF.

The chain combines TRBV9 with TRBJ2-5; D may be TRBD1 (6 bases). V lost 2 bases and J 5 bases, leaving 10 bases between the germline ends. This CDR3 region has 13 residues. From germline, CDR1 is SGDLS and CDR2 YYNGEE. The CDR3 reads CASSVAGEETQYF. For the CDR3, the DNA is TGTGCCAGCAGCGTGGCAGGGGAGGAGACCCAGTACTTC. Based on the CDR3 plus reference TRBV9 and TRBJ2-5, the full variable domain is DSGVTQTPKHLITATGQRVTLRCSPRSGDLSVYWYQQSLDQGLQFLIQYYNGEERAKGNILERFSAQQFPDLHSELNLSSLELGDSALYFCASSVAGEETQYFGPGTRLLVL.